This TCR beta chain was obtained from a study of blood T cell repertoires in COVID-19. Germline V gene sequence: CDR1 LGHNA, CDR2 YNFKEQ. This CDR3 comprises 16 residues. V lost 1 base and J lost 10; bases outside the gene matches: 11. What the recovered Cohort 3 donors had was two negative PCRs, clearance, or symptom resolution. Produced via immunoSEQ multiplex PCR; TCRdb's table is partial and in-frame only. The sample consists of some 350,000 clones, 75% to 90% of them appearing once. Material: PBMCs or T cells enriched from blood (not recorded which). The TCR was taken from a man younger than 35 who had recovered from COVID-19. This chain connects TRBV4-2 to TRBJ2-1; 9 bases fit TRBD2. CDR3 bases: TGTGCCAGCAGCCAAGTATCGGCGGGAGGGGGAGGGGAGCAGTTCTTC. It translates to CASSQVSAGGGGEQFF.